This is a list of T cell receptor beta chains from one sample in a study of shared clonotypes between healthy human individuals. Sequencing was performed with immunoSEQ multiplex PCR; in TCRdb, only in-frame clones are kept and a portion is missing. The data show about 1.5 million clones, 98% seen once. The specimen sequenced was naive CD4+ T cells sorted from blood. These receptors were obtained from a man aged 25-45 years in good health. The CDR3 runs from the conserved cysteine through the conserved F or W. A D gene is named only where the DNA matches it firmly. Expanded clones get a size class; other rows say once, few or many, or leave the size out.

v_call: TRBV5-1
d_call: NA
clone_size: NA
j_call: TRBJ2-7
cdr3_nt: TGCGCCAGCAGCTTGGGGACAGTCAGACTCTACGAGCAGTACTTC
cdr3_aa: CASSLGTVRLYEQYF

v_call: TRBV28
d_call: TRBD2
clone_size: NA
j_call: TRBJ2-7
cdr3_nt: TGTGCCAGCTCCACACCTAGCGGAGGGGTCTACGAGCAGTACTTC
cdr3_aa: CASSTPSGGVYEQYF

v_call: TRBV11-2
d_call: NA
clone_size: NA
j_call: TRBJ2-6
cdr3_nt: TGTGCCAGCAGCTTAGGGGCCCGGGGGAGGGCCAACGTCCTGACTTTC
cdr3_aa: CASSLGARGRANVLTF

v_call: TRBV9
d_call: NA
clone_size: NA
j_call: TRBJ2-7
cdr3_nt: TGTGCCAGCAGCGCCTCCCCCGGTCCCTCCTACGAGCAGTACTTC
cdr3_aa: CASSASPGPSYEQYF

v_call: TRBV5-1
d_call: NA
clone_size: once
j_call: TRBJ1-2
cdr3_nt: TGCGCCAGCAGAACTGGAGGGGACTATGGCTACACCTTC
cdr3_aa: CASRTGGDYGYTF

v_call: TRBV5-1
d_call: NA
clone_size: NA
j_call: TRBJ1-2
cdr3_nt: TGCGCCAGCAGCTTACAGGGTGCTGGTGATGGCTACACCTTC
cdr3_aa: CASSLQGAGDGYTF

v_call: TRBV5-1
d_call: TRBD1
clone_size: NA
j_call: TRBJ2-2
cdr3_nt: TGCGCCAGCAGCCCGACAGGGAACGGGGAGCTGTTTTTT
cdr3_aa: CASSPTGNGELFF

v_call: TRBV4-3
d_call: TRBD2
clone_size: once
j_call: TRBJ2-2
cdr3_nt: TGCGCCAGCAGCCAAGGGTGGACTAGGTCGAACACCGGGGAGCTGTTTTTT
cdr3_aa: CASSQGWTRSNTGELFF

v_call: TRBV6-1
d_call: NA
clone_size: NA
j_call: TRBJ1-4
cdr3_nt: TGTGCCAGCAGTGAAGTTGGCAGTCCTAAGTACAATGAAAAACTGTTTTTT
cdr3_aa: CASSEVGSPKYNEKLFF

v_call: TRBV7-2
d_call: TRBD1
clone_size: NA
j_call: TRBJ2-7
cdr3_nt: TGTGCCAGCAGCTTAGTGGGACAGGGGGACTACGAGCAGTACTTC
cdr3_aa: CASSLVGQGDYEQYF

v_call: TRBV2
d_call: NA
clone_size: NA
j_call: TRBJ2-1
cdr3_nt: TGTGCCGAGCAGAGTAGGGCCCACAATGAGCAGTTCTTC
cdr3_aa: CAEQSRAHNEQFF

v_call: TRBV6-5
d_call: NA
clone_size: NA
j_call: TRBJ2-6
cdr3_nt: TGTGCCAGCAGTTACTCAAGAAGGGTTGGGGCCAACGTCCTGACTTTC
cdr3_aa: CASSYSRRVGANVLTF

v_call: TRBV4-2
d_call: TRBD2
clone_size: NA
j_call: TRBJ2-3
cdr3_nt: TGTGCCAGCAGCCAAGACCCGACCATAGCGGGAGGGCCAACAGATACGCAGTATTTT
cdr3_aa: CASSQDPTIAGGPTDTQYF

v_call: TRBV7-2
d_call: NA
clone_size: once
j_call: TRBJ2-1
cdr3_nt: TGTGCCAGCAGCTCGGGAGTTACCTACAATGAGCAGTTCTTC
cdr3_aa: CASSSGVTYNEQFF

v_call: TRBV5-4
d_call: TRBD2
clone_size: NA
j_call: TRBJ2-1
cdr3_nt: TGTGCCAGCAGCTTAGAGCTAGCGGGCAATGAGCAGTTCTTC
cdr3_aa: CASSLELAGNEQFF

v_call: TRBV7-7
d_call: NA
clone_size: NA
j_call: TRBJ2-5
cdr3_nt: TGTGCTAGCAGCTTCGGCAGGGGTCGAGGAGAGACCCAGTACTTC
cdr3_aa: CASSFGRGRGETQYF

v_call: TRBV10-1
d_call: TRBD2
clone_size: NA
j_call: TRBJ2-1
cdr3_nt: TGCGCCAGCAGCCCACGGCGGGAGGCCTACAATGAGCAGTTCTTC
cdr3_aa: CASSPRREAYNEQFF

v_call: TRBV6-6
d_call: NA
clone_size: NA
j_call: TRBJ1-3
cdr3_nt: TGTGCCAGCAGTTTAAGGGGATCGGGAAACACCATATATTTT
cdr3_aa: CASSLRGSGNTIYF

v_call: TRBV6-5
d_call: NA
clone_size: NA
j_call: TRBJ2-2
cdr3_nt: TGTGCCAGCAGTTACTCCGCGGGCGCCGGGGAGCTGTTTTTT
cdr3_aa: CASSYSAGAGELFF

v_call: TRBV9
d_call: NA
clone_size: NA
j_call: TRBJ2-1
cdr3_nt: TGTGCCAGCAGCGTAGAGGGTGGGAGTAGCAATGAGCAGTTCTTC
cdr3_aa: CASSVEGGSSNEQFF

v_call: TRBV11-2
d_call: NA
clone_size: NA
j_call: TRBJ2-2
cdr3_nt: TGTGCCAGCAGCTATACCTTTAGCGTCCTGAACACCGGGGAGCTGTTTTTT
cdr3_aa: CASSYTFSVLNTGELFF

v_call: TRBV10-1
d_call: NA
clone_size: NA
j_call: TRBJ1-3
cdr3_nt: TGCGCCAGCAGCGCCGGACACCGAGTCGCTGGAAACACCATATATTTT
cdr3_aa: CASSAGHRVAGNTIYF

v_call: TRBV27
d_call: TRBD2
clone_size: NA
j_call: TRBJ2-1
cdr3_nt: TGTGCCAGCAATCCCCTAGCGGGAGGGCCTTCTATAGCCTACAATGAGCAGTTCTTC
cdr3_aa: CASNPLAGGPSIAYNEQFF

v_call: TRBV12-5
d_call: TRBD1
clone_size: NA
j_call: TRBJ1-5
cdr3_nt: TGTGCTAGTGGGTTGAAGACAGGGGGCGCGACGGTAGGTCAGCCCCAGCATTTT
cdr3_aa: CASGLKTGGATVGQPQHF

v_call: TRBV5-5
d_call: NA
clone_size: NA
j_call: TRBJ2-3
cdr3_nt: TGTGCCAGCAGCTTGGTAGTCTTCTCGCACACAGATACGCAGTATTTT
cdr3_aa: CASSLVVFSHTDTQYF

v_call: TRBV19
d_call: NA
clone_size: NA
j_call: TRBJ1-5
cdr3_nt: TGTGCCAGTAGTATCGACTCCTATCAGCCCCAGCATTTT
cdr3_aa: CASSIDSYQPQHF

v_call: TRBV2
d_call: NA
clone_size: NA
j_call: TRBJ2-2
cdr3_nt: TGTGCCAGCAGTGAAGCTAGGAGCACCGGGGAGCTGTTTTTT
cdr3_aa: CASSEARSTGELFF

v_call: TRBV4-3
d_call: NA
clone_size: NA
j_call: TRBJ2-5
cdr3_nt: TGCGCCAGCAGCCCCCCGGCGCGGGGCCAAGAGACCCAGTACTTC
cdr3_aa: CASSPPARGQETQYF

v_call: TRBV5-3
d_call: NA
clone_size: NA
j_call: TRBJ2-1
cdr3_nt: TGTGCCAGAAGCTTGGCCGCCGGGTTGAGCTCCTACAATGAGCAGTTCTTC
cdr3_aa: CARSLAAGLSSYNEQFF

v_call: TRBV29-1
d_call: NA
clone_size: NA
j_call: TRBJ1-2
cdr3_nt: TGCAGCGTTGATGGGGACTACTATGGCTACACCTTC
cdr3_aa: CSVDGDYYGYTF

v_call: TRBV9
d_call: NA
clone_size: NA
j_call: TRBJ1-1
cdr3_nt: TGTGCCAGCAGCGTAGGGGGCCCGATGAACACTGAAGCTTTCTTT
cdr3_aa: CASSVGGPMNTEAFF

v_call: TRBV9
d_call: TRBD2
clone_size: NA
j_call: TRBJ2-5
cdr3_nt: TGTGCCAGCAGCACCGGGACTAGCGGGAGCCTCGGGACCCAGTACTTC
cdr3_aa: CASSTGTSGSLGTQYF

v_call: TRBV12-1
d_call: NA
clone_size: NA
j_call: TRBJ2-7
cdr3_nt: TGTGCCAGCAGCTTCCGGGACATAACCTACGAGCAGTACTTC
cdr3_aa: CASSFRDITYEQYF

v_call: TRBV6-6
d_call: NA
clone_size: once
j_call: TRBJ1-1
cdr3_nt: TGTGCCAGCAGTCTGGGAGTGGCTGAAGCTTTCTTT
cdr3_aa: CASSLGVAEAFF

v_call: TRBV28
d_call: NA
clone_size: NA
j_call: TRBJ2-7
cdr3_nt: TGTGCCAGCAGTTCTACAGGTGCTGCCCACGAGCAGTACTTC
cdr3_aa: CASSSTGAAHEQYF